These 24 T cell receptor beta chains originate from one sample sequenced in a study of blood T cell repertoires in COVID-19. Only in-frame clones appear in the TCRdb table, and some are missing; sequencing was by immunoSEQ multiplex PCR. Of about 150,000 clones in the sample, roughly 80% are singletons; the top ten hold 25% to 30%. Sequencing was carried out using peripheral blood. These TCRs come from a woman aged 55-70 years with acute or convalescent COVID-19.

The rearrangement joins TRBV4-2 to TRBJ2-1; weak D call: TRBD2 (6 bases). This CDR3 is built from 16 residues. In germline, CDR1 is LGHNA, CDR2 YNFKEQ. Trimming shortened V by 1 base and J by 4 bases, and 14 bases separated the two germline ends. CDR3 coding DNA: TGTGCCAGCAGCCAAGGTCAGCGGGTGATATACAATGAGCAGTTCTTC. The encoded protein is CASSQGQRVIYNEQFF.

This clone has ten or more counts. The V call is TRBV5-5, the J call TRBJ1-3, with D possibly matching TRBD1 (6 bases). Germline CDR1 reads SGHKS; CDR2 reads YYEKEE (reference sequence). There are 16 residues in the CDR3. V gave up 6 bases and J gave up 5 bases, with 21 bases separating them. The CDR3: CASTLRLSGHRNTIYF. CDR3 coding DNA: TGTGCCAGCACCCTGAGACTCTCGGGACACCGAAACACCATATATTTT.

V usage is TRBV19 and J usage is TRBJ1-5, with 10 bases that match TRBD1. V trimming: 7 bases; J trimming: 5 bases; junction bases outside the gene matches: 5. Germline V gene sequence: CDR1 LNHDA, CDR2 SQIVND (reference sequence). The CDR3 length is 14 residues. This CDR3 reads CASNRGQGDQPQHF. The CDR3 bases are TGTGCCAGTAATCGTGGACAGGGGGATCAGCCCCAGCATTTT.

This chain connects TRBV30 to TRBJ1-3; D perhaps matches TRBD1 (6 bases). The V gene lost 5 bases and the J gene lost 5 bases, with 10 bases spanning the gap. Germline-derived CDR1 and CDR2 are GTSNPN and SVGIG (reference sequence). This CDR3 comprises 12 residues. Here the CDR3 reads CAWGGPRNTIYF. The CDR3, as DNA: TGTGCCTGGGGGGGGCCGCGAAACACCATATATTTT.

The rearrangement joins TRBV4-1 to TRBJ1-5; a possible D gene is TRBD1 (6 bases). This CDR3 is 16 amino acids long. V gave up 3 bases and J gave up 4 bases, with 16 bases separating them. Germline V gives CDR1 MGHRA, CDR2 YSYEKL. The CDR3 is CASSHGQPRGNQPQHF. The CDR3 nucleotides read TGCGCCAGCAGCCACGGACAGCCTCGAGGGAATCAGCCCCAGCATTTT.

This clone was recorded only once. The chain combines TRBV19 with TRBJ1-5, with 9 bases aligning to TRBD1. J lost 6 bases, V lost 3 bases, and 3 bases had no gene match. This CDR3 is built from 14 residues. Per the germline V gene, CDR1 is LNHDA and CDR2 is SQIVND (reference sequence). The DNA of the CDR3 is TGTGCCAGTAGTATGGGGACAGGGTTTCAGCCCCAGCATTTT. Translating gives CASSMGTGFQPQHF.

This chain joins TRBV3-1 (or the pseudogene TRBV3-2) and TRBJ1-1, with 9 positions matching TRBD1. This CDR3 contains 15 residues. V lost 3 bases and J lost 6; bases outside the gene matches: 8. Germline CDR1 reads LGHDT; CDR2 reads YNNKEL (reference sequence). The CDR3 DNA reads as TGTGCCAGCAGCCACCGGACAGGGGCGATCGCTGAAGCTTTCTTT. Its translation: CASSHRTGAIAEAFF.

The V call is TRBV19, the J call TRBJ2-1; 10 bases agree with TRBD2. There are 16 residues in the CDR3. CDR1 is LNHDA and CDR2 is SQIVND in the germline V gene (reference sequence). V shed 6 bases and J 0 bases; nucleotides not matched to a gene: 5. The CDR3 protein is CASRTRTSGSYNEQFF. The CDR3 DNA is TGTGCCAGTAGGACCCGGACTAGCGGCTCCTACAATGAGCAGTTCTTC.

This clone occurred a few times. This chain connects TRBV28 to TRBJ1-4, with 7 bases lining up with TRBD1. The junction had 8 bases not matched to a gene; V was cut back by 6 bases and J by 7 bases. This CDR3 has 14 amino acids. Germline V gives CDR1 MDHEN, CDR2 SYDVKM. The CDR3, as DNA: TGTGCCAGCAGGCCACAGGGGTTGAGTGAAAAACTGTTTTTT. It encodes CASRPQGLSEKLFF. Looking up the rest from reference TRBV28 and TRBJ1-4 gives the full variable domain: DVKVTQSSRYLVKRTGEKVFLECVQDMDHENMFWYRQDPGLGLRLIYFSYDVKMKEKGDIPEGYSVSREKKERFSLILESASTNQTSMYLCASRPQGLSEKLFFGSGTQLSVL.

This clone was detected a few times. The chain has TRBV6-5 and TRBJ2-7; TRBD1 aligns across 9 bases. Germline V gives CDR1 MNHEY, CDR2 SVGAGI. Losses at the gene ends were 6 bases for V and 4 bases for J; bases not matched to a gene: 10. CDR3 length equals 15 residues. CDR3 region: CASRRNRDRAYEQYV. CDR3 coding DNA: TGTGCCAGCAGGAGAAACCGGGACAGGGCGTACGAGCAGTACGTC.

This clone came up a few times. The CDR3 sequence: CASSINRGNYGYTF. The CDR3 DNA follows: TGTGCCAGTAGTATAAACAGGGGCAACTATGGCTACACCTTC. The rearrangement uses TRBV19 and TRBJ1-2; 7 bases are shared with TRBD1. The ends lost 2 bases at V and 2 bases at J; junction bases unmatched: 2. The CDR3 is 14 amino acids. The V gene's germline CDR1 is LNHDA and CDR2 SQIVND (reference sequence).

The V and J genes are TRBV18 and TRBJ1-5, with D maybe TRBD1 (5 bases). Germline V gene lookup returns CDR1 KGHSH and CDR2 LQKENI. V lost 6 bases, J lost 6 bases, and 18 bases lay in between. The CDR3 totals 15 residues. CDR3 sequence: CASSENKGGGQPQHF. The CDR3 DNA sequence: TGTGCCAGCTCGGAAAATAAGGGCGGGGGTCAGCCCCAGCATTTT.

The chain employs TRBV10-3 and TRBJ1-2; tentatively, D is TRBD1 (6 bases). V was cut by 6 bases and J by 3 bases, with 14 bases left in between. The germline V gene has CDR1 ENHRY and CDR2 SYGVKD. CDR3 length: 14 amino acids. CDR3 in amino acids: CAIRGQDRDYGYTF. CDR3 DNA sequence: TGTGCCATCAGGGGACAAGACAGAGACTATGGCTACACCTTC.

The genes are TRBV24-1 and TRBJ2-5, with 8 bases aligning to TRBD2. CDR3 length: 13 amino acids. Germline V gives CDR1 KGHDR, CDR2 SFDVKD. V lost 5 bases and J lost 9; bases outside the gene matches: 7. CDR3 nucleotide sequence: TGTGCCACCAGTGTTCGGGGGGGGACCCCCCAGTACTTC. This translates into CATSVRGGTPQYF.

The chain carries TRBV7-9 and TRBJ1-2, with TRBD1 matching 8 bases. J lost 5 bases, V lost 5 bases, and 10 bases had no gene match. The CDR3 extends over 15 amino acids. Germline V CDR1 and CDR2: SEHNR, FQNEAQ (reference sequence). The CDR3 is CASSREDRDRYGYTF. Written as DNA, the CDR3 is TGTGCCAGCAGCCGAGAGGACAGGGATAGGTATGGCTACACCTTC.

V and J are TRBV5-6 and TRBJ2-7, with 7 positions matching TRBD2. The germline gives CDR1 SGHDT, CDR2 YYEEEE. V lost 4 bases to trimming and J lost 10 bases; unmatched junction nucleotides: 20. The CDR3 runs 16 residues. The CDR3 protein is CASSLTKAGKLTPQYF. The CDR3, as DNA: TGTGCCAGCAGCCTAACCAAAGCGGGGAAACTTACGCCTCAGTACTTC.

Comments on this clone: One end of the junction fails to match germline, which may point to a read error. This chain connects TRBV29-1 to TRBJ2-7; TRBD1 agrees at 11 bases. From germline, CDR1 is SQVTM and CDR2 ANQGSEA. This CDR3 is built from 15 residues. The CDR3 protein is CSVDKRTGGSNEQYF. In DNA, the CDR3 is TGCAGCGTGGACAAAAGGACAGGGGGCTCCAACGAGCAGTACTTC.

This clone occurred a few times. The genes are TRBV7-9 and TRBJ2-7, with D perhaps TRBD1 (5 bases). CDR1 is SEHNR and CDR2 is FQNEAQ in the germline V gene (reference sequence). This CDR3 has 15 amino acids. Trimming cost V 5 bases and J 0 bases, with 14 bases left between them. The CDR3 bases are TGTGCCAGCAGCGCTGGGCCTAGGGGCTCCTACGAGCAGTACTTC. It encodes CASSAGPRGSYEQYF.

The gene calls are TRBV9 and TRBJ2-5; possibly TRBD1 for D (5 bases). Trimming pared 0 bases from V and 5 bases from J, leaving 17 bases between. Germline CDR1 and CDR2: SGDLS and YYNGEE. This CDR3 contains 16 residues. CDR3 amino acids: CASSVVEGALGETQYF. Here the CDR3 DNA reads TGTGCCAGCAGCGTAGTAGAAGGGGCCTTAGGGGAGACCCAGTACTTC. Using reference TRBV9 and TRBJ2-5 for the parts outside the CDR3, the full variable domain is DSGVTQTPKHLITATGQRVTLRCSPRSGDLSVYWYQQSLDQGLQFLIQYYNGEERAKGNILERFSAQQFPDLHSELNLSSLELGDSALYFCASSVVEGALGETQYFGPGTRLLVL.

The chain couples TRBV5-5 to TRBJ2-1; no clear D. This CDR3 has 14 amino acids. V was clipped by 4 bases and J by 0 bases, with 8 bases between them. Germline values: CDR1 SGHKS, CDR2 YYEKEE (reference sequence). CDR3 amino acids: CASSPTFSYNEQFF. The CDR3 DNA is TGTGCCAGCAGCCCGACTTTCTCCTACAATGAGCAGTTCTTC.

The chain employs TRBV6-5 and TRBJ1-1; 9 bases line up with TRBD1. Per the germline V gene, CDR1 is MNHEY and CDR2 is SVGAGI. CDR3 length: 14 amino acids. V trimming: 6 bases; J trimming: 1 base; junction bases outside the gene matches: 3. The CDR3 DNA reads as TGTGCCAGCAGCGAGGACAGGGGGAACACTGAAGCTTTCTTT. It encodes CASSEDRGNTEAFF.

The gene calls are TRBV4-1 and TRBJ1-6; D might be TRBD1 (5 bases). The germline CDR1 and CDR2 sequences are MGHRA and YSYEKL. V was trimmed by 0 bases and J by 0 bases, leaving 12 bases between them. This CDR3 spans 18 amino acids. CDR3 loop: CASSQDPQGSSYNSPLHF. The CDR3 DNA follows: TGCGCCAGCAGCCAAGATCCTCAGGGTAGCTCCTATAATTCACCCCTCCACTTT.

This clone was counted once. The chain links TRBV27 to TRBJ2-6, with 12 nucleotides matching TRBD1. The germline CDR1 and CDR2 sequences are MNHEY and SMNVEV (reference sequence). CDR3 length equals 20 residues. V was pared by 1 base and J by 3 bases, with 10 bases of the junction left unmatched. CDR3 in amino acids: CASSLYTPGQGAYGANVLTF. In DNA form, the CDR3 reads TGTGCCAGCAGTTTATACACCCCGGGACAGGGGGCTTATGGGGCCAACGTCCTGACTTTC.

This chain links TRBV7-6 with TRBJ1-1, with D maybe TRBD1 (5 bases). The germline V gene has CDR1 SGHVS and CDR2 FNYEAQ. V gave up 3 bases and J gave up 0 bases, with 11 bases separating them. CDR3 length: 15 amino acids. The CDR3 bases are TGTGCCAGCAGCTTCGGGGCGGGGATGAACACTGAAGCTTTCTTT. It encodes CASSFGAGMNTEAFF.